This paragraph covers one TCR beta chain sequence. Its antigen is undetermined. This entry is derived from a study of CD8+ T cells in alopecia areata. The authors extracted RNA and reverse transcribed it into cDNA as the sequencing template. The table came from immunoSEQ multiplex PCR; TCRdb's copy has only in-frame clones and leaves some out. This table has approximately 5,400 clones, about 71% appearing once. Study-level findings and limits: Uncertainty remains about how baseline CD8+ expansion links to response, with one nonresponder. There were many expanded lesional clones persisting in scalp and blood during tofacitinib. Scalp clonality and expanded CD8+ clones among the top 100 fell significantly with tofacitinib. TCR sharing across patients was less clear than in mice, possibly HLA-related.

The V and J ends lost 10 bases and 5 bases, in that order; junction bases with no gene match: 10. The CDR3 is made up of 14 amino acids. Germline loops: CDR1 ENHRY, CDR2 SYGVKD. Treatment meaning: oral pan-JAK inhibitor, 5-10 mg twice daily. Punch biopsies of lesional scalp, plus peripheral blood, were taken from alopecia areata patients. The clonotype comes from a human donor with alopecia areata. The rearrangement uses TRBV10-3 and TRBJ2-5; 10 bases fit TRBD1. The material sequenced was skin, taken at week 24, from a patient treated with tofacitinib. This chain's CDR3 is CATTGTGEVETQYF. CDR3 sequence (DNA): TGTGCCACAACGGGGACAGGGGAGGTGGAGACCCAGTACTTC.